This is a list of T cell receptor beta chains from one sample in a study of blood T cell repertoires in COVID-19. TCRdb keeps only in-frame clones here, not all; method: immunoSEQ multiplex PCR. The repertoire holds some 390,000 clones, with over 85% as singletons. The sample comprised PBMCs or T cells enriched from blood (not recorded which). Every receptor here comes from a woman in her 30s who had recovered from COVID-19. Each CDR3 is given with its conserved first and last residue. D genes are given only for firm matches. Some rows have no size entry. The others give once, few or many, or a class for an expanded clone.

clone size: -; J gene: TRBJ2-7; V gene: TRBV14; D gene: -; CDR3 DNA: TGTGCCAGCAGCCAAGATTTGCGGGCGAGCGAGCAGTACTTC; CDR3 protein: CASSQDLRASEQYF
clone size: -; J gene: TRBJ2-7; V gene: TRBV3-1/TRBV3-2; D gene: -; CDR3 DNA: TGTGCCAGCAGCCCCGGACTACACGAGCAGTACTTC; CDR3 protein: CASSPGLHEQYF
clone size: few; J gene: TRBJ1-5; V gene: TRBV5-1; D gene: -; CDR3 DNA: TGCGCCAGCAGCGCAGGGGGCAATCAGCCCCAGCATTTT; CDR3 protein: CASSAGGNQPQHF
clone size: -; J gene: TRBJ1-1; V gene: TRBV6-5; D gene: TRBD1; CDR3 DNA: TGTGCCAGCAGTTACAGGGGGCAGGTATCGGACACTGAAGCTTTCTTT; CDR3 protein: CASSYRGQVSDTEAFF
clone size: -; J gene: TRBJ2-7; V gene: TRBV7-2; D gene: TRBD2; CDR3 DNA: TGTGCCAGCAGCTTAGAGACTAGCGGTACCTACGAGCAGTACTTC; CDR3 protein: CASSLETSGTYEQYF
clone size: once; J gene: TRBJ2-1; V gene: TRBV5-1; D gene: -; CDR3 DNA: TGCGCCAGCAGCTTGGCGAGCGGACTCCTTTACAATGAGCAGTTCTTC; CDR3 protein: CASSLASGLLYNEQFF
clone size: -; J gene: TRBJ1-1; V gene: TRBV5-1; D gene: TRBD1; CDR3 DNA: TGCGCCAGCAGCTTGTTACCAGGGGGGGAAGCTTTCTTT; CDR3 protein: CASSLLPGGEAFF
clone size: -; J gene: TRBJ2-5; V gene: TRBV6-5; D gene: TRBD1; CDR3 DNA: TGTGCCAGCAGCCTGGGACAGATGGAGACCCAGTACTTC; CDR3 protein: CASSLGQMETQYF
clone size: -; J gene: TRBJ1-1; V gene: TRBV27; D gene: -; CDR3 DNA: TGTGCCAGCAGTTTATGGGGGCAGGGGCCGGTTCGGGCTTTCTTT; CDR3 protein: CASSLWGQGPVRAFF
clone size: -; J gene: TRBJ1-1; V gene: TRBV30; D gene: -; CDR3 DNA: TGTGCCTGGAGTGCAGGAGGAATGGTAACCCATGAAGCTTTCTTT; CDR3 protein: CAWSAGGMVTHEAFF
clone size: -; J gene: TRBJ2-3; V gene: TRBV7-2; D gene: TRBD2; CDR3 DNA: TGTGCCAGCAGCTCCCCACTCGGCCGCGGGGGGGCTACAGATACGCAGTATTTT; CDR3 protein: CASSSPLGRGGATDTQYF
clone size: once; J gene: TRBJ2-1; V gene: TRBV7-3; D gene: -; CDR3 DNA: TGTGCCAGCAGCCCGGTTCCGGGGGGCCTCAATGAGCAGTTCTTC; CDR3 protein: CASSPVPGGLNEQFF
clone size: -; J gene: TRBJ2-1; V gene: TRBV28; D gene: TRBD2; CDR3 DNA: TGTGCCAGCAGTTCTTACCGGGAGGGGAACAATGAGCAGTTCTTC; CDR3 protein: CASSSYREGNNEQFF
clone size: -; J gene: TRBJ2-7; V gene: TRBV6-2/TRBV6-3; D gene: TRBD2; CDR3 DNA: TGTGCCAGCAGCTTACTAGCGGGAGACTACGAGCAGTACTTC; CDR3 protein: CASSLLAGDYEQYF
clone size: -; J gene: TRBJ2-1; V gene: TRBV28; D gene: -; CDR3 DNA: TGTGCCAGCAGTTTCAGGGTCAATGAGCAGTTCTTC; CDR3 protein: CASSFRVNEQFF
clone size: -; J gene: TRBJ2-3; V gene: TRBV2; D gene: TRBD1; CDR3 DNA: TGTGCCAACCTAGACAGGGCCCCAGATACGCAGTATTTT; CDR3 protein: CANLDRAPDTQYF
clone size: -; J gene: TRBJ2-5; V gene: TRBV29-1; D gene: TRBD2; CDR3 DNA: TGCAGCGTTGAGGGAGCGGGGGGGCGTTTGGAGACCCAGTACTTC; CDR3 protein: CSVEGAGGRLETQYF
clone size: -; J gene: TRBJ2-3; V gene: TRBV18; D gene: TRBD2; CDR3 DNA: TGTGCCAGCTCACTCCTTCCGACTAGCGAGTTCTCCACAGATACGCAGTATTTT; CDR3 protein: CASSLLPTSEFSTDTQYF
clone size: few; J gene: TRBJ1-4; V gene: TRBV7-8; D gene: -; CDR3 DNA: TGTGCCAGCAGCTTAGTTTTACAGGGTAATGAAAAACTGTTTTTT; CDR3 protein: CASSLVLQGNEKLFF
clone size: once; J gene: TRBJ2-7; V gene: TRBV29-1; D gene: -; CDR3 DNA: TGCAGCGTTGTCGGTTTGGAGGGTATGAAATACGAGCAGTACTTC; CDR3 protein: CSVVGLEGMKYEQYF
clone size: -; J gene: TRBJ1-2; V gene: TRBV4-1; D gene: TRBD1; CDR3 DNA: TGCGCCAGCAGCCCACGGGACAGACAATTCTATGGCTACACCTTC; CDR3 protein: CASSPRDRQFYGYTF
clone size: once; J gene: TRBJ2-7; V gene: TRBV3-1/TRBV3-2; D gene: TRBD2; CDR3 DNA: TGTGCCAGCAGCGGCCAATCTAGCGGGAGACGGTACGAGCAGTACTTC; CDR3 protein: CASSGQSSGRRYEQYF
clone size: -; J gene: TRBJ1-2; V gene: TRBV7-9; D gene: TRBD1; CDR3 DNA: TGTGCCAGCAGCTTGACAGGGGCCGGTAACTATGGCTACACCTTC; CDR3 protein: CASSLTGAGNYGYTF
clone size: once; J gene: TRBJ2-2; V gene: TRBV5-1; D gene: -; CDR3 DNA: TGCGCCAGCAGCTTGGATTACGGGGAGCTGTTTTTT; CDR3 protein: CASSLDYGELFF
clone size: -; J gene: TRBJ1-2; V gene: TRBV21-1; D gene: -; CDR3 DNA: TGTGCCAGCAGGGGACTCTCAGCTAACTATGGCTACACCTTC; CDR3 protein: CASRGLSANYGYTF
clone size: -; J gene: TRBJ2-5; V gene: TRBV5-4; D gene: TRBD1; CDR3 DNA: TGTGCCAGCAGCTTGCGACAGGGGCAGGAGACCCAGTACTTC; CDR3 protein: CASSLRQGQETQYF
clone size: few; J gene: TRBJ2-3; V gene: TRBV7-2; D gene: -; CDR3 DNA: TGTGCCAGCAGCCGTCCCGGGACTAGCACAGATACGCAGTATTTT; CDR3 protein: CASSRPGTSTDTQYF
clone size: once; J gene: TRBJ2-3; V gene: TRBV28; D gene: TRBD2; CDR3 DNA: TGTGCCAGCAGCCAGACTAGCGAAGGGGCCACAGATACGCAGTATTTT; CDR3 protein: CASSQTSEGATDTQYF
clone size: -; J gene: TRBJ1-4; V gene: TRBV10-2; D gene: -; CDR3 DNA: TGCGCCAGCAGGCAGGGGCTCCCAACTAATGAAAAACTGTTTTTT; CDR3 protein: CASRQGLPTNEKLFF
clone size: -; J gene: TRBJ2-1; V gene: TRBV20-1; D gene: TRBD1; CDR3 DNA: TGCAGTGCTAGTATGGGACAGGGCATCAATGAGCAGTTCTTC; CDR3 protein: CSASMGQGINEQFF
clone size: once; J gene: TRBJ1-1; V gene: TRBV4-2; D gene: -; CDR3 DNA: TGTGCCAGCAGCCCGACCGGTCCCATCGACAGACACGGTAAAGCTTTCTTT; CDR3 protein: CASSPTGPIDRHGKAFF
clone size: -; J gene: TRBJ1-3; V gene: TRBV3-1/TRBV3-2; D gene: -; CDR3 DNA: TGTGCCAGCAGCTTATCAACCCTTACAGAGGGAAACACCATATATTTT; CDR3 protein: CASSLSTLTEGNTIYF
clone size: -; J gene: TRBJ1-4; V gene: TRBV3-1/TRBV3-2; D gene: -; CDR3 DNA: TGTGCCAGCAGCCAAGCTGGCAGGGGTGATGAAAAACTGTTTTTT; CDR3 protein: CASSQAGRGDEKLFF
clone size: -; J gene: TRBJ2-2; V gene: TRBV30; D gene: -; CDR3 DNA: TGTGCCTGGACCCAGTACGTGCCCGGGGAGCTGTTTTTT; CDR3 protein: CAWTQYVPGELFF
clone size: -; J gene: TRBJ1-5; V gene: TRBV4-1; D gene: -; CDR3 DNA: TGCGCCAGCAGCCAAGGGGGGGGAGAGAGACCGCAGCCCCAGCATTTT; CDR3 protein: CASSQGGGERPQPQHF
clone size: many; J gene: TRBJ2-2; V gene: TRBV19; D gene: -; CDR3 DNA: TGTGCCAGTAGTTCAACTAGGGTCAGCACCGGGGAGCTGTTTTTT; CDR3 protein: CASSSTRVSTGELFF
clone size: -; J gene: TRBJ1-2; V gene: TRBV19; D gene: -; CDR3 DNA: TGTGCCAGCAGTGAACACCGCGACCCCAGGAATGGCTACACCTTC; CDR3 protein: CASSEHRDPRNGYTF
clone size: -; J gene: TRBJ1-6; V gene: TRBV3-1/TRBV3-2; D gene: -; CDR3 DNA: TGTGCCAGCAGCCAAGAATTCGGAGCGTATAATTCACCCCTCCACTTT; CDR3 protein: CASSQEFGAYNSPLHF
clone size: many; J gene: TRBJ2-4; V gene: TRBV6-1; D gene: -; CDR3 DNA: TGTGCCAGCAGTGAATGGTCCGGGGACATTCAGTACTTC; CDR3 protein: CASSEWSGDIQYF
clone size: -; J gene: TRBJ1-5; V gene: TRBV20-1; D gene: TRBD1; CDR3 DNA: TGCAGTGCTAGTTCAACAGGGGGCGCTGAGCCCCAGCATTTT; CDR3 protein: CSASSTGGAEPQHF
clone size: once; J gene: TRBJ2-5; V gene: TRBV3-1/TRBV3-2; D gene: TRBD2; CDR3 DNA: TGTGCCAGCAGCCCGACGGAACCGGAGAGGTTAGCGGGGGGCGGGGGGACCCAGTACTTC; CDR3 protein: CASSPTEPERLAGGGGTQYF
clone size: -; J gene: TRBJ1-2; V gene: TRBV10-3; D gene: -; CDR3 DNA: TGTGCCATCAGCCCACGGGGGAGGGAGGAGATCATTTATGGCTACACCTTC; CDR3 protein: CAISPRGREEIIYGYTF
clone size: -; J gene: TRBJ1-2; V gene: TRBV28; D gene: -; CDR3 DNA: TGTGCCACTAGGGAGCTTGTCCATGGCTACACCTTC; CDR3 protein: CATRELVHGYTF
clone size: -; J gene: TRBJ2-1; V gene: TRBV30; D gene: -; CDR3 DNA: TGTGCCTGGAGTGTACCCCAGGAGCAGTTCTTC; CDR3 protein: CAWSVPQEQFF
clone size: -; J gene: TRBJ1-2; V gene: TRBV19; D gene: -; CDR3 DNA: TGTGCCAGTATAAATGGGGGCGAGGAGTCCTATGGCTACACCTTC; CDR3 protein: CASINGGEESYGYTF
clone size: few; J gene: TRBJ2-2; V gene: TRBV11-3; D gene: TRBD2; CDR3 DNA: TGTGCCAGCAGCTTAGGACTAGCCGACACCGGGGAGCTGTTTTTT; CDR3 protein: CASSLGLADTGELFF
clone size: -; J gene: TRBJ2-3; V gene: TRBV9; D gene: TRBD2; CDR3 DNA: TGTGCCAGCAGTCTAGCGGAAACAGATACGCAGTATTTT; CDR3 protein: CASSLAETDTQYF
clone size: -; J gene: TRBJ1-4; V gene: TRBV28; D gene: TRBD1; CDR3 DNA: TGTGCCAGCAGCCGTAAACTGGGACAGGGAGAGGAAAAACTGTTTTTT; CDR3 protein: CASSRKLGQGEEKLFF
clone size: once; J gene: TRBJ1-2; V gene: TRBV16; D gene: TRBD1; CDR3 DNA: TGTGCCAGCAGCCGGCCGGGACAGCCTTTGGGCTACACCTTC; CDR3 protein: CASSRPGQPLGYTF
clone size: -; J gene: TRBJ2-1; V gene: TRBV24-1; D gene: TRBD2; CDR3 DNA: TGTGCCACCAGTGGCGCTAGCGGGGGCTACAATGAGCAGTTCTTC; CDR3 protein: CATSGASGGYNEQFF
clone size: once; J gene: TRBJ2-5; V gene: TRBV19; D gene: -; CDR3 DNA: TGTGCCAGTAGTACTGGCGGGATCTCTGAAGAGACCCAGTACTTC; CDR3 protein: CASSTGGISEETQYF
clone size: -; J gene: TRBJ1-1; V gene: TRBV5-1; D gene: TRBD1; CDR3 DNA: TGCGCCAGCAGATGGGGACAGGGGGTGAGCACTGAAGCTTTCTTT; CDR3 protein: CASRWGQGVSTEAFF
clone size: -; J gene: TRBJ1-3; V gene: TRBV6-5; D gene: -; CDR3 DNA: TGTGCCAGCAGTTCAACAGGGTTTTCTGGAAACACCATATATTTT; CDR3 protein: CASSSTGFSGNTIYF